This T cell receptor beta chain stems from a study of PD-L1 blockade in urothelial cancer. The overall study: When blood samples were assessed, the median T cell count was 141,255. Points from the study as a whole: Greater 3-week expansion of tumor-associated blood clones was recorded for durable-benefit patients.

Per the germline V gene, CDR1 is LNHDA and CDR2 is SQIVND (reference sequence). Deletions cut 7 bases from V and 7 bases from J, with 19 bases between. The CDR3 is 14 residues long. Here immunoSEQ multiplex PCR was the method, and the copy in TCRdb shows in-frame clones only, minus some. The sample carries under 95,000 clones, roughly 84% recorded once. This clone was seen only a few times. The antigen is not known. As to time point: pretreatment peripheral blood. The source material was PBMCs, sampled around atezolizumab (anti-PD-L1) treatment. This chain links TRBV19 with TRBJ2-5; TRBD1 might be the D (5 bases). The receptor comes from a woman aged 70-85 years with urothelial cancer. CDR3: CASKWSGHSRTQYF. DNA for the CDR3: TGTGCCAGTAAGTGGTCAGGACACTCGAGGACCCAGTACTTC.